The TCR beta chain described here comes from a study of a mutant IDH1 vaccine in newly diagnosed glioma. Study-wide background: Radiotherapy alone preceded vaccination by 4-6 weeks; alternatively, vaccination started with temozolomide cycles.

The time point: week 47, end of study. It was 300 ug of mutant IDH1 20-mer peptide that made up each vaccine dose, given with topical imiquimod. Eight vaccinations were given in weeks 1, 3, 5, 7, 11, 15, 19 and 23. The astrocytomas were IDH1-mutant, ATRX-negative, and WHO grade 3 or 4. Notes on this clone: Antigen unknown.

The table came from immunoSEQ multiplex PCR; TCRdb's copy has only in-frame clones and leaves some out. The sample has about 62,000 clones, roughly 87% seen once. The germline gives CDR1 ENHRY, CDR2 SYGVKD. V shed 6 bases, J shed 3 bases, and the junction held 6 bases outside the gene matches. The CDR3 has 15 residues. The gene calls are TRBV10-3 and TRBJ2-3, with 10 bases lining up with TRBD1. Sequences were derived from PBMCs, sampled from a glioma patient whose treatment included an IDH1 peptide vaccine. The receptor was derived from a man aged 30 to 45 with glioma. CDR3 coding DNA: TGTGCCATCAGCCGGGACAGGGGATCTACAGATACGCAGTATTTT. It is translated as CAISRDRGSTDTQYF.